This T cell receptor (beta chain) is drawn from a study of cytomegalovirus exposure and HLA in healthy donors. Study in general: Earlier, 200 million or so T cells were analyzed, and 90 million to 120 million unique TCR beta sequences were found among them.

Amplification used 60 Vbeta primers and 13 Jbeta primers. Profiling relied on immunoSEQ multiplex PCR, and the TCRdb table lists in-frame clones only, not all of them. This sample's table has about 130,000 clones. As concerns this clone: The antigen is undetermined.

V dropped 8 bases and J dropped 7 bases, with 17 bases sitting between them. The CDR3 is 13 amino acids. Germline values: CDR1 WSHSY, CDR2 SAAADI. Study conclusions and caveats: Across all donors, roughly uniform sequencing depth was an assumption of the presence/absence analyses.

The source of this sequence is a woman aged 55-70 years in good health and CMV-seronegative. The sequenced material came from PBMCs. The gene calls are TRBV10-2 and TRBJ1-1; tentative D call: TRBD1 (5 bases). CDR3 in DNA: TGCGCCAGCCTCCCGGGGGGTGGGGATGAAGCTTTCTTT. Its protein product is CASLPGGGDEAFF.